The source of this TCR beta chain is a study of blood T cell repertoires in COVID-19. Looked up from germline, CDR1 is KGHSH and CDR2 is LQKENI. V shed 4 bases, J shed 4 bases, and the junction held 10 bases outside the gene matches. There are 17 residues in the CDR3. Generated by immunoSEQ multiplex PCR, the TCRdb table keeps only in-frame clones and is missing some. The sample has 190,000 or so clones, around 87% seen once. The chain employs TRBV18 and TRBJ2-1; 10 bases are shared with TRBD1. Sequencing was performed on peripheral blood. The TCR originated in a man aged 35-49 years with active or convalescent COVID-19. The chain's CDR3 is CASSQRLRDRGYNEQFF. DNA for the CDR3: TGTGCCAGCTCACAACGCCTCCGGGACAGGGGATACAATGAGCAGTTCTTC.